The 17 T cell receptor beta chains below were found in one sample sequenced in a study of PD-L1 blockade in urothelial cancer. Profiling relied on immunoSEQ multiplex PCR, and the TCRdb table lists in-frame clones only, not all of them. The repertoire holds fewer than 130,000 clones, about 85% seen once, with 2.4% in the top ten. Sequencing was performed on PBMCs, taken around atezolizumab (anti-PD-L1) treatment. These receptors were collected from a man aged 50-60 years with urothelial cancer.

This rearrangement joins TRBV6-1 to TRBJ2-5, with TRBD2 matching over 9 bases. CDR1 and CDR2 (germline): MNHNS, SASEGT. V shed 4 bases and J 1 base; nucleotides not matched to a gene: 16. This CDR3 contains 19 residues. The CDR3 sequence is CASSVVRGSGSQPQETQYF. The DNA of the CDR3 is TGTGCCAGCAGTGTGGTCCGAGGTAGCGGGAGTCAACCCCAAGAGACCCAGTACTTC.

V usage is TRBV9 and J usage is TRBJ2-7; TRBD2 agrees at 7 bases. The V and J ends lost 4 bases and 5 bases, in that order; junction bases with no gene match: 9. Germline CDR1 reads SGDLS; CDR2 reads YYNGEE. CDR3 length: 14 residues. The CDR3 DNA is TGTGCCAGCAGCCCCAGACTAGCTTCTGACGAGCAGTACTTC. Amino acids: CASSPRLASDEQYF.

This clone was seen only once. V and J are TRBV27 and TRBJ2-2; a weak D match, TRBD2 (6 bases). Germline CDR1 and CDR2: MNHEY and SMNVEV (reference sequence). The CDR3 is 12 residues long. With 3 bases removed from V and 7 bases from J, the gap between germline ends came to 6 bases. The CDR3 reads CASSFGGGELFF. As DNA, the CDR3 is TGTGCCAGCAGTTTCGGGGGCGGGGAGCTGTTTTTT.

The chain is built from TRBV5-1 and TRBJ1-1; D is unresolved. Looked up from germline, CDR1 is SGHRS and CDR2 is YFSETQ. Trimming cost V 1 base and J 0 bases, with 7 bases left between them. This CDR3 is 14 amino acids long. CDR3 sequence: CASSLPQVNTEAFF. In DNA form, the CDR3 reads TGCGCCAGCAGCTTGCCCCAGGTGAACACTGAAGCTTTCTTT. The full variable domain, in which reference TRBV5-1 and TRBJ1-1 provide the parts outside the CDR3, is KAGVTQTPRYLIKTRGQQVTLSCSPISGHRSVSWYQQTPGQGLQFLFEYFSETQRNKGNFPGRFSGRQFSNSRSEMNVSTLELGDSALYLCASSLPQVNTEAFFGQGTRLTVV.

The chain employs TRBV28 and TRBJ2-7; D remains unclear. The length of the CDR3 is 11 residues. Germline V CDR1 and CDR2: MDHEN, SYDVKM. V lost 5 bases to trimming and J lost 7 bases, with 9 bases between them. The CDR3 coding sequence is TGTGCCAGCAGTCCTAACTTAGAGCAGTACTTC. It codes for CASSPNLEQYF.

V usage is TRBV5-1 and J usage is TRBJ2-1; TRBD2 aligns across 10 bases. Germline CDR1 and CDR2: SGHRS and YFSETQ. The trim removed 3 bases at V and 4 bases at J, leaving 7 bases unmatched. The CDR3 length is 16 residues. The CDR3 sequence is CASSYLTSGNYNEQFF. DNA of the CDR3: TGCGCCAGCAGCTACCTTACTAGCGGGAATTACAATGAGCAGTTCTTC.

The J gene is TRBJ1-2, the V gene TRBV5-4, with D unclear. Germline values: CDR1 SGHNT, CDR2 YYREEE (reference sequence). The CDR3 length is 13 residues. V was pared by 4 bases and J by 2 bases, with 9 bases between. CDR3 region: CASSPDLNYGYTF. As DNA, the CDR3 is TGTGCCAGCAGCCCGGACTTGAACTATGGCTACACCTTC. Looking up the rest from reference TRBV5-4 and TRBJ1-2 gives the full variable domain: ETGVTQSPTHLIKTRGQQVTLRCSSQSGHNTVSWYQQALGQGPQFIFQYYREEENGRGNFPPRFSGLQFPNYSSELNVNALELDDSALYLCASSPDLNYGYTFGSGTRLTVV.

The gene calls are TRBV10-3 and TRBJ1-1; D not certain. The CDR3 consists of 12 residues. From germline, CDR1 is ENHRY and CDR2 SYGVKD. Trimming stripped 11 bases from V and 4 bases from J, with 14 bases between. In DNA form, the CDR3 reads TGTGCCGGAGGGAAAGAGGGCACTGAAGCTTTCTTT. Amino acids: CAGGKEGTEAFF.

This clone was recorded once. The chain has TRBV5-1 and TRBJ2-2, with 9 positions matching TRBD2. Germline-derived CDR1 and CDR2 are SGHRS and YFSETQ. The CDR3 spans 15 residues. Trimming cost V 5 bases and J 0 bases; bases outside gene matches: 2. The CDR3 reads CASRTSGSNTGELFF. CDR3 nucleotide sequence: TGCGCCAGCAGGACTAGCGGATCGAACACCGGGGAGCTGTTTTTT.

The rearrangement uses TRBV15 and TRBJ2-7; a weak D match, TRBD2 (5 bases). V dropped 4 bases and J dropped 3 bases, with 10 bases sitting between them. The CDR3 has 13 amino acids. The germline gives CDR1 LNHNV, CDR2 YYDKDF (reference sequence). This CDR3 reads CATSIPGGYEQYF. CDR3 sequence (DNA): TGTGCCACCAGCATCCCTGGAGGCTACGAGCAGTACTTC.

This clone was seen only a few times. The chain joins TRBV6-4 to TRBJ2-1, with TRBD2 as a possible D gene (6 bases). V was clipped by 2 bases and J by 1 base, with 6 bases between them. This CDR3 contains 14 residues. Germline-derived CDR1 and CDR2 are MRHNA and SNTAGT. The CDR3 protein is CASSDGLSYNEQFF. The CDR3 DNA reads TGTGCCAGCAGTGACGGACTATCCTACAATGAGCAGTTCTTC.

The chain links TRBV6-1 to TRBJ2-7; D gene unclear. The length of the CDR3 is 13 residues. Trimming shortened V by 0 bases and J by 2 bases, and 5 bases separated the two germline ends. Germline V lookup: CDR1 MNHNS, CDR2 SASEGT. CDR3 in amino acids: CASSEAYPYEQYF. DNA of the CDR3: TGTGCCAGCAGTGAAGCATATCCCTACGAGCAGTACTTC.

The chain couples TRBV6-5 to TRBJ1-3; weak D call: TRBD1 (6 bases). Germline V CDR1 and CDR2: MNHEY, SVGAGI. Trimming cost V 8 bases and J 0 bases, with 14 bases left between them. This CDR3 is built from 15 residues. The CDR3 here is CASSRDTNSGNTIYF. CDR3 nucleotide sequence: TGTGCCAGCTCACGGGACACGAACTCTGGAAACACCATATATTTT.

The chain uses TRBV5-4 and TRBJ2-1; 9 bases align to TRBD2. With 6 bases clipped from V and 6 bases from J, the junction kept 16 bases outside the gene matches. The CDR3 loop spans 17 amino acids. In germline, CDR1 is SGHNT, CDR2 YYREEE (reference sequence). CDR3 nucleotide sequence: TGTGCCAGCACCCAGACCCTGGCGGGAGGGAGAGTCAATGAGCAGTTCTTC. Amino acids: CASTQTLAGGRVNEQFF.

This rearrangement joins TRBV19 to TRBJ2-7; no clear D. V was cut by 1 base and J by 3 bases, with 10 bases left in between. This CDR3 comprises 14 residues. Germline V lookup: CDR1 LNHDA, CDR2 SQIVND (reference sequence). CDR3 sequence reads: CASSIARGNYEQYF. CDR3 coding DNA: TGTGCCAGTAGTATAGCGCGCGGTAACTACGAGCAGTACTTC.

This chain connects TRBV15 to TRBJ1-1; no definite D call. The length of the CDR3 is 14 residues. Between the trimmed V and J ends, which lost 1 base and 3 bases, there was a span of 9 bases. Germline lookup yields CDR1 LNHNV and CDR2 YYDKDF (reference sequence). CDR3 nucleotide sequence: TGTGCCACCAGCAGAGGAGGCACGGACACTGAAGCTTTCTTT. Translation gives CATSRGGTDTEAFF.

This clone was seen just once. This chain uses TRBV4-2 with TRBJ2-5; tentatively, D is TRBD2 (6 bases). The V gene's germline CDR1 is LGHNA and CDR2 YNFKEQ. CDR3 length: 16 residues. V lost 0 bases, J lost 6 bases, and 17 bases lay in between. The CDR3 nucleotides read TGTGCCAGCAGCCAAGATTTTTCCGTAGCGGAGAAGACCCAGTACTTC. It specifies CASSQDFSVAEKTQYF.